Each of the 2 T cell receptor beta chains below was sequenced from the same sample in a study of beta chain features in type 1 diabetes. Sequenced material consisted of expressed TCRB transcripts (all of the isolated RNA was reverse transcribed). Produced via immunoSEQ multiplex PCR; TCRdb's table is partial and in-frame only. This table has over 350,000 clones, around 16% appearing once. Material for sequencing was naive CD4+ T cells from blood. All receptors come from a woman aged 18-29 years in good health.

This clone was detected a few times. The CDR3 is CASRFSGRAAYEQYF. In nucleotides, the CDR3 is TGTGCCAGCAGATTTAGCGGGAGGGCTGCCTACGAGCAGTACTTC. The V call is TRBV11-1, the J call TRBJ2-7; 11 nucleotides match TRBD2. Germline loops: CDR1 SGHAT, CDR2 FQDESV (reference sequence). With 6 bases clipped from V and 2 bases from J, the junction kept 6 bases outside the gene matches. The CDR3 spans 15 residues.

This clone occurred a few times. The V and J genes are TRBV9 and TRBJ2-1, with D possibly matching TRBD2 (5 bases). Trimming stripped 2 bases from V and 0 bases from J, with 12 bases between. Per the germline V gene, CDR1 is SGDLS and CDR2 is YYNGEE. This CDR3 is built from 16 residues. For the CDR3, the DNA is TGTGCCAGCAGCGTCATCACGGGGTTCTCCTACAATGAGCAGTTCTTC. It yields the protein CASSVITGFSYNEQFF.